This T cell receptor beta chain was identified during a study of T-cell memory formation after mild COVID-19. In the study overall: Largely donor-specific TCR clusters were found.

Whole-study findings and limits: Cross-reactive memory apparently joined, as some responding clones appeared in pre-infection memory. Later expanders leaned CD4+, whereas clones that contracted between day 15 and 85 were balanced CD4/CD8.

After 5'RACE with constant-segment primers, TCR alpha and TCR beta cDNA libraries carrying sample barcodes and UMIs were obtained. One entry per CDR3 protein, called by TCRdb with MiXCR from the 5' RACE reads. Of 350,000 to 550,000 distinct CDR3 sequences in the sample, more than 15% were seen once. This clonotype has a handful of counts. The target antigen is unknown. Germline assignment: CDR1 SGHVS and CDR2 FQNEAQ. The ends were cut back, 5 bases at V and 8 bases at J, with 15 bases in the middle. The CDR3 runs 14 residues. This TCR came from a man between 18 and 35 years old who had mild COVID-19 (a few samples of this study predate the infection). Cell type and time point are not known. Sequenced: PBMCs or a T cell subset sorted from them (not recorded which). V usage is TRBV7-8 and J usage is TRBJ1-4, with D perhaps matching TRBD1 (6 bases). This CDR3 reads CASSPGGGGEKLFF. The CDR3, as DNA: TGTGCCAGCAGCCCCGGAGGGGGTGGGGAAAAACTGTTTTTT.